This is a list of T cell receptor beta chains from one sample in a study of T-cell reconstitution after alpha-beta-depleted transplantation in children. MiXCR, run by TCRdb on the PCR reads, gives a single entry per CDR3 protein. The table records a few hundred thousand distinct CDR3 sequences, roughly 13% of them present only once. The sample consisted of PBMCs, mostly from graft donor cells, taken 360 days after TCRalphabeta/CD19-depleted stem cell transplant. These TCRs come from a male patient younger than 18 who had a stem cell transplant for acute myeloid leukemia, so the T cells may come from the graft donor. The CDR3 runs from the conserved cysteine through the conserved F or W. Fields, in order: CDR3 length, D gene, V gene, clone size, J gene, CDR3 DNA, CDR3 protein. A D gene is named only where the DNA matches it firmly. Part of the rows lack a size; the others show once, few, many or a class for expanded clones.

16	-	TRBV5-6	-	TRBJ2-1	TGTGCCAGCAGCCCGGACGGGGAGTGGGATCGGCATGAGCAGTTCTTC	CASSPDGEWDRHEQFF
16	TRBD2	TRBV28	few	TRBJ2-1	TGTGCCAGCAGTTTAATTTGGGCTAGCGGTTACAATGAGCAGTTCTTC	CASSLIWASGYNEQFF
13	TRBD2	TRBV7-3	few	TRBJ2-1	TGTGCCAGCAGCCGACTAGCGGCCAATGAGCAGTTCTTC	CASSRLAANEQFF
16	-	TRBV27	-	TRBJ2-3	TGTGCCAGCAGTTTATTAGGTAATACGGGCACAGATACGCAGTATTTT	CASSLLGNTGTDTQYF
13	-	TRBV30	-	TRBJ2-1	TGTGCCTGGAGTAGGCTAGGGGGGGGTGAGCAGTTCTTC	CAWSRLGGGEQFF
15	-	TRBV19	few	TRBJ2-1	TGTGCCAGTAGTATAGCCTTGAGCTCCTACAATGAGCAGTTCTTC	CASSIALSSYNEQFF
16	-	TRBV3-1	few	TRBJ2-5	TGTGCCAGCAGCCAAAGGGTAATAGGGAGGAGAGAGACCCAGTACTTC	CASSQRVIGRRETQYF
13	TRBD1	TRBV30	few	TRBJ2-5	TGTGCCTGGGAATTACAGGGGGCGAAGACCCAGTACTTC	CAWELQGAKTQYF
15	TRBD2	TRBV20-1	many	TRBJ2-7	TGCAGTGCTAGAACGCAGGGACTAGCCTTGGGCGAGCAGTACTTC	CSARTQGLALGEQYF
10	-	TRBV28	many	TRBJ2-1	TGTGCCAGCAGAAACAATGAGCAGTTCTTC	CASRNNEQFF
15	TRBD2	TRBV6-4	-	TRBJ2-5	TGTGCCAGCAGTCCACTAGCGGGAGGTAGAGAGACCCAGTACTTC	CASSPLAGGRETQYF
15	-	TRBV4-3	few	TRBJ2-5	TGCGCCAGCAGCCAAGATCGGACTCTACAAGAGACCCAGTACTTC	CASSQDRTLQETQYF
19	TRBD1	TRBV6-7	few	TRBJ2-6	TGTGCCAGCAGTCGATCCGGGACAGGGGCGGCAATAAGGGCCAACGTCCTGACTTTC	CASSRSGTGAAIRANVLTF
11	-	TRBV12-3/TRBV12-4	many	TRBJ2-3	TGTGCCAGCACCTTTTCGAATACGCAGTATTTT	CASTFSNTQYF
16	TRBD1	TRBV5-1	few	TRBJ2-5	TGCGCCAGCAGCTCCGAAGGGACAGGGACCTGGGAGACCCAGTACTTC	CASSSEGTGTWETQYF
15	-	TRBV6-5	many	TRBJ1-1	TGTGCCAGCAGTTACTCTCCCTACTGGGACACTGAAGCTTTCTTT	CASSYSPYWDTEAFF
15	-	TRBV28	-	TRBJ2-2	TGTGCCAGCAAGGTGAGACAGAAGAACACCGGGGAGCTGTTTTTT	CASKVRQKNTGELFF
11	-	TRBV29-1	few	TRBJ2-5	TGCAGCGGAGAGGTACAAGAGACCCAGTACTTC	CSGEVQETQYF
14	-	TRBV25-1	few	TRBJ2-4	TGTGCCAGCAGTGAAAACGAGCGTTGGGACATTCAGTACTTC	CASSENERWDIQYF
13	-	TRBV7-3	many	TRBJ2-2	TGTGCCAGCAGCTTCATTCGAGGGGGGGAGCTGTTTTTT	CASSFIRGGELFF
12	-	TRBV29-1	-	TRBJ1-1	TGCAGCGTTGGAAGAGGGTACGGTGAAGCTTTCTTT	CSVGRGYGEAFF
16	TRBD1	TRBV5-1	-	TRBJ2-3	TGCGCCAGCAGCTTGGTAGGGGGCCGAGGCACAGATACGCAGTATTTT	CASSLVGGRGTDTQYF
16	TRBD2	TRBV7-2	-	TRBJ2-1	TGTGCCAGCAGCTTAAGAAAACTAGCGGGAGCGTTCGAGCAGTTCTTC	CASSLRKLAGAFEQFF
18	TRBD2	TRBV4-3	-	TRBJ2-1	TGCGCCAGCAGCCAACGGAACCTAGCGGACCCCTCCTACAATGAGCAGTTCTTC	CASSQRNLADPSYNEQFF
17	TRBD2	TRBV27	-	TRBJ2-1	TGTGCCAGCAGTTCCTTCGCTAGCGGCGGCGGACTTTGGGAGCAGTTCTTC	CASSSFASGGGLWEQFF
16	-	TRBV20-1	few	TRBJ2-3	TGCAGTGCTAGTCTTGGGTTCGGGGGACTCACAGATACGCAGTATTTT	CSASLGFGGLTDTQYF
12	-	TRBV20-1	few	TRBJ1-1	TGCAGTGCTAGAGGGACTAACACTGAAGCTTTCTTT	CSARGTNTEAFF
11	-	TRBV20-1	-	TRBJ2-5	TGCAGTGCTAAAGTAGGAGAGACCCAGTACTTC	CSAKVGETQYF
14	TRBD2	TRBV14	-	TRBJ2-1	TGTGCCAGCAGCCGATCGCTAGCGGGTAATGAGCAGTTCTTC	CASSRSLAGNEQFF
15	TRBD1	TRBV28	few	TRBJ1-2	TGTGCCAGCAGTACGATTGTACAGGGGAGGCATGGCTACACCTTC	CASSTIVQGRHGYTF
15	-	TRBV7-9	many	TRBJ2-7	TGTGCCAGCTACGCTTTTGGCGCTAGCTCCTACGAGCAGTACTTC	CASYAFGASSYEQYF
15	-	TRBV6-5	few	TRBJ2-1	TGTGCCAGCAGTTGGTCTTTGAGCTCCTACAATGAGCAGTTCTTC	CASSWSLSSYNEQFF
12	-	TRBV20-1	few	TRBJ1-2	TGCAGTGCTCCACAGGGAACAGGCGGCTACACCTTC	CSAPQGTGGYTF
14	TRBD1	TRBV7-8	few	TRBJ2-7	TGTGCCAGCAGCTTACGACAGGGGACCTACGAGCAGTACTTC	CASSLRQGTYEQYF
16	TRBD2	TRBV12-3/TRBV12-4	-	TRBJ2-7	TGTGCCAGCAGTTTTTTCATACTAGCGGGAGGGGGCGAGCAGTACTTC	CASSFFILAGGGEQYF
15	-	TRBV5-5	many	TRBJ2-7	TGTGCCAGCAGCACACTTCTAGCCTACTCCTACGAGCAGTACTTC	CASSTLLAYSYEQYF
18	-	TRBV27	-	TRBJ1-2	TGTGCCAGCACTTTATTGGTTGGGGAGGGAGGAATAACGAACGGCTACACCTTC	CASTLLVGEGGITNGYTF
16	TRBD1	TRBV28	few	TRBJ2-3	TGTGCCAGCAGTTTGGCGACAGGGGAGGTCTTGGATACGCAGTATTTT	CASSLATGEVLDTQYF
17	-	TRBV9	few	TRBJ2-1	TGTGCCAGCAGCGTGGAAATATGGGATTGGGGGTCCAATGAGCAGTTCTTC	CASSVEIWDWGSNEQFF
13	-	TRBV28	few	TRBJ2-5	TGTGCCACCACCTTGGGGGGTCAAGAGACCCAGTACTTC	CATTLGGQETQYF
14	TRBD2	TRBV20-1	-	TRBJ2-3	TGCAGTGCTCGATTAGCGGGAGGGCAAGATACGCAGTATTTT	CSARLAGGQDTQYF